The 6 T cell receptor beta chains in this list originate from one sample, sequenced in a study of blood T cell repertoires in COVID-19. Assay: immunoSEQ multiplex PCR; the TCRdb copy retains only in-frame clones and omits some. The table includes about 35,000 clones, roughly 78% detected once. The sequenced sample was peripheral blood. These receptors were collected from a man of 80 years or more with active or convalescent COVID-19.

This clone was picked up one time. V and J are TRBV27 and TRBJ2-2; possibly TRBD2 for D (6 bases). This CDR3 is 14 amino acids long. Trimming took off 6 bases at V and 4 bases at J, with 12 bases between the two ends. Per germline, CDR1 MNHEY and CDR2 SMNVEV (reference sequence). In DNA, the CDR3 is TGTGCCAGCAGGGAGGGAGAGGGCACCGGGGAGCTGTTTTTT. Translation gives CASREGEGTGELFF.

CDR3: CATSERGEQYF. In nucleotides, the CDR3 is TGTGCCACCAGTGAAAGGGGCGAGCAGTACTTC. This chain joins TRBV24-1 and TRBJ2-7; weak D call: TRBD1 (5 bases). V dropped 4 bases and J dropped 6 bases, with 6 bases sitting between them. CDR3 size: 11 residues. CDR1 is KGHDR and CDR2 is SFDVKD in the germline V gene.

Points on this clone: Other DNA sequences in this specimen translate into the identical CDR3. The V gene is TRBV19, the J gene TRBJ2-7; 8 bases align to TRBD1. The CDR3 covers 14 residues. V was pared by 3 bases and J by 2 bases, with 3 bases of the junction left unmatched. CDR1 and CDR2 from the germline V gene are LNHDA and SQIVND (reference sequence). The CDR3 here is CASSIGTGAYEQYF. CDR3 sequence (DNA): TGTGCCAGTAGTATCGGGACAGGAGCCTACGAGCAGTACTTC.

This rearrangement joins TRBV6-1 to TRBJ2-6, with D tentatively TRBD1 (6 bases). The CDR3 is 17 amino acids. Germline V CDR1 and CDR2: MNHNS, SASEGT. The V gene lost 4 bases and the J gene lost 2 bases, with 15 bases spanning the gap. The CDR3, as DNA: TGTGCCAGCAGTGGAGTCACAGGGTACCCTGGGGCCAACGTCCTGACTTTC. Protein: CASSGVTGYPGANVLTF.

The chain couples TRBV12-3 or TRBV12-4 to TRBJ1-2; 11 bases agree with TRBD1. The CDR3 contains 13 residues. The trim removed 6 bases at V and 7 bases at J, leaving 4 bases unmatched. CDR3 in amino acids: CASRNGQGAGYTF. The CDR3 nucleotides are TGTGCCAGCAGAAATGGACAGGGGGCTGGCTACACCTTC.

As DNA, the CDR3 is TGTGCCAGCAGCTTAGTAACAGCCTACGAGCAGTACTTC. This translates into CASSLVTAYEQYF. The V and J genes are TRBV7-9 and TRBJ2-7, with D uncertain. This CDR3 region has 13 residues. The V end lost 1 base, the J end lost 2 bases, and 6 bases lay between the germline ends. Per the germline V gene, CDR1 is SEHNR and CDR2 is FQNEAQ (reference sequence).